This T cell receptor beta chain is from a study of cytomegalovirus exposure and HLA in healthy donors. Study-level results: Later analysis identified 17,000 or so TCR beta sequences associated with HLA alleles, using a false discovery rate threshold of 0.05.

In regard to this clone: Its matching antigen is unknown.

The germline V and J ends were trimmed by 3 bases and 7 bases, with 4 bases remaining between them. The CDR3 is 12 residues long. The germline V gene encodes CDR1 MNHEY and CDR2 SVGAGI. Healthy bone marrow donors supplied every sample. The PCR ran on 60 Vbeta and 13 Jbeta primers. Some clones are missing from TCRdb's copy, which holds only in-frame ones; the method was immunoSEQ multiplex PCR. The repertoire consists of 95,000 to 120,000 clones, with 82% occurring once and the leading ten covering approximately 2.7%. J is TRBJ1-6 and V is TRBV6-5; no firm D call. What was sequenced was PBMCs. The TCR sequence derives from a woman aged 18-35 years in good health and CMV-seronegative. CDR3 in amino acids: CASSYLNSPLHF. The CDR3 DNA is TGTGCCAGCAGTTATTTAAATTCACCCCTCCACTTT.